This T cell receptor beta chain was obtained from a study of T cells expressing NK-cell markers. About the research overall: Sorted T-cell subsets CD3+CD56+NKG2C+, CD3+CD56+NKG2C- and CD3+CD56-NKG2C+ were TCR beta-sequenced.

Production of TCR beta cDNA relied on 5'RACE template switching with UMIs. One entry per CDR3 protein, without DNA, is what TCRdb gives after re-calling the 5' RACE reads. In all, the sample yields approximately 440,000 distinct CDR3 sequences. This receptor was obtained from a woman between 50 and 59 years old in good health. The sample taken for sequencing was blood T cells: a sorted CD56 or NKG2C T cell subset, CD4+ or CD8+ T cells, or bulk PBMC T cells (not recorded which).

CDR3: CASSLTREQETQYF. The rearrangement links TRBV12-3 or TRBV12-4 to TRBJ2-5; there is no DNA to check the TCRdb D call of TRBD1. CDR3 length: 14 residues.